One sample yielded the 30 T cell receptor beta chains listed below, sequenced in a study of blood T cell repertoires in COVID-19 (dated by TCRdb to 2019 to 2021). The protocol used for the library was the immunoSEQ multiplex PCR assay. TCRdb's version of the immuneACCESS table is confined to in-frame rearrangements and falls short of the full clone set. An unresolved V gene accounts for under half of the shortfall where checked; the remainder is of unknown origin. Within this sample are 150,000 to 250,000 clones, with around 79% of them counted one time only. Over 5% of the sample belongs to the ten largest clones. Sequencing used peripheral blood. The receptors derive from a woman in her thirties or forties with COVID-19, enrolled during active disease.

This chain joins TRBV6-5 and TRBJ1-2; D is unclear. V lost 9 bases, J lost 3 bases, and 14 bases lay in between. The CDR3 is 13 residues long. Germline CDR1 MNHEY, CDR2 SVGAGI. The CDR3 sequence is CASSGPYDYGYTF. The CDR3 DNA reads as TGTGCCAGTTCAGGTCCGTACGACTATGGCTACACCTTC.

The chain combines TRBV7-6 with TRBJ2-5, with 10 nucleotides matching TRBD2. Germline V gene lookup returns CDR1 SGHVS and CDR2 FNYEAQ. J gave up 2 bases and V 3 bases, and 0 bases lay outside the gene matches. CDR3 size: 14 residues. CDR3 DNA: TGTGCCAGCAGCTTTAGCGGGGGGCAAGAGACCCAGTACTTC. As protein: CASSFSGGQETQYF. Variable domain in full (rest from reference TRBV7-6 and TRBJ2-5): GAGVSQSPRYKVTKRGQDVALRCDPISGHVSLYWYRQALGQGPEFLTYFNYEAQQDKSGLPNDRFSAERPEGSISTLTIQRTEQRDSAMYRCASSFSGGQETQYFGPGTRLLVL.

This chain connects TRBV29-1 to TRBJ1-5; weak D call: TRBD1 (6 bases). The length of the CDR3 is 14 residues. Germline-derived CDR1 and CDR2 are SQVTM and ANQGSEA. With 4 bases removed from V and 0 bases from J, the gap between germline ends came to 10 bases. DNA of the CDR3: TGCAGCGTTGTGTGGACAGATAGCAATCAGCCCCAGCATTTT. Protein: CSVVWTDSNQPQHF.

This clone was detected once. The chain has TRBV9 and TRBJ2-5, with 7 bases identical to TRBD2. The CDR3 has 13 residues. CDR1 and CDR2 from the germline V gene are SGDLS and YYNGEE. After removal of 4 bases from V and 5 bases from J, the junction contained 5 bases not matched to a gene. CDR3 region: CASSPRTSETQYF. In DNA, the CDR3 is TGTGCCAGCAGCCCCCGGACTAGTGAGACCCAGTACTTC.

CDR3 coding DNA: TGTGCCAGCAGCTTGGGTTGGGCAGGGGCGAATTCACCCCTCCACTTT. It translates to CASSLGWAGANSPLHF. This chain uses TRBV5-6 with TRBJ1-6, with D perhaps matching TRBD1 (6 bases). The germline V gene has CDR1 SGHDT and CDR2 YYEEEE. This CDR3 contains 16 residues. Trimming left V 0 bases short and J 7 bases short, with 14 bases between.

The rearrangement links TRBV7-8 to TRBJ1-5, with unresolved D. There are 17 residues in the CDR3. Germline CDR1 reads SGHVS; CDR2 reads FQNEAQ. Trimming pared 2 bases from V and 1 base from J, leaving 15 bases between. CDR3 residues: CASSLWAGGVSNQPQHF. The CDR3 DNA reads as TGTGCCAGCAGCTTATGGGCTGGCGGGGTAAGCAATCAGCCCCAGCATTTT.

The V call is TRBV19, the J call TRBJ2-4; 10 nucleotides match TRBD1. With 5 bases clipped from V and 9 bases from J, the junction kept 7 bases outside the gene matches. The germline V gene has CDR1 LNHDA and CDR2 SQIVND (reference sequence). The CDR3 is made up of 14 amino acids. The DNA for the CDR3 is TGTGCCAGTAGTGCACCGGGACAGGGGAGCATTCAGTACTTC. This translates into CASSAPGQGSIQYF.

This clone has a single count. The rearrangement joins TRBV30 to TRBJ1-2, with no clear D. Germline values: CDR1 GTSNPN, CDR2 SVGIG (reference sequence). With 2 bases removed from V and 3 bases from J, the gap between germline ends came to 7 bases. This CDR3 region has 12 residues. For the CDR3, the DNA is TGTGCCTGGAGTTCCGGAGACTATGGCTACACCTTC. Encoded protein: CAWSSGDYGYTF.

This sequence joins TRBV5-1 and TRBJ2-3, with TRBD2 as a possible D gene (6 bases). This CDR3 is 14 amino acids long. CDR1 and CDR2 from the germline V gene are SGHRS and YFSETQ. With 3 bases removed from V and 4 bases from J, the gap between germline ends came to 12 bases. The CDR3 coding sequence is TGCGCCAGCAGCTGGGGACTGGCGCCAGATACGCAGTATTTT. The encoded protein is CASSWGLAPDTQYF.

The gene calls are TRBV21-1 and TRBJ2-1; the table's D call TRBD1 went unverified against the DNA. TRBV21-1 is a listed pseudogene. The CDR3 is 15 residues long. CDR3 region: CASSKTTGDLDEQFF. In DNA, the CDR3 is TGTGCCAGCAGCAAGACGACAGGGGACTTGGATGAGCAGTTCTTC.

The rearrangement links TRBV2 to TRBJ2-1, with 11 bases aligning to TRBD2. With V trimmed by 6 bases and J by 6 bases, 7 bases remained unmatched. The CDR3 contains 15 residues. Germline-derived CDR1 and CDR2 are SNHLY and FYNNEI. The CDR3 DNA is TGTGCCAGCAGGGCTACTAGCGGGGGCTTCAATGAGCAGTTCTTC. Amino acid sequence: CASRATSGGFNEQFF.

The chain combines TRBV5-1 with TRBJ2-5, with a tentative D call TRBD1 (6 bases). The CDR3 length is 14 residues. Germline V CDR1 and CDR2: SGHRS, YFSETQ. Deletions cut 2 bases from V and 5 bases from J, with 13 bases between. CDR3 DNA: TGCGCCAGCAGCTTCAAGGGGGACGGGGAGACCCAGTACTTC. Its translation: CASSFKGDGETQYF.

In this sample, this clone turned up once. J is TRBJ2-1 and V is TRBV2; D remains unclear. The V gene's germline CDR1 is SNHLY and CDR2 FYNNEI. The CDR3 consists of 13 residues. Trimming took 8 bases from V and 6 from J, leaving 14 bases between them. As DNA, the CDR3 is TGTGCCAGCGGATGGAACACTATCAATGAGCAGTTCTTC. Translating it yields CASGWNTINEQFF.

V gene TRBV29-1 combines with J gene TRBJ1-1, with 7 bases aligning to TRBD1. V trimming: 8 bases; J trimming: 4 bases; junction bases outside the gene matches: 4. The CDR3 has 11 residues. CDR1 is SQVTM, CDR2 ANQGSEA, per germline. The CDR3 DNA sequence: TGCAGCACTACAGGGGTCACTGAAGCTTTCTTT. It codes for CSTTGVTEAFF.

This clone was observed a handful of times. The CDR3 region has the DNA TGTGCCTGGAGTGTGCAATATTACCGGGACAGGGCCCTTTATGGCTACACCTTC. This encodes CAWSVQYYRDRALYGYTF. V is TRBV30 and J is TRBJ1-2; 9 bases match TRBD1. The CDR3 length is 18 residues. V shed 0 bases, J shed 5 bases, and the junction held 16 bases outside the gene matches. Germline-derived CDR1 and CDR2 are GTSNPN and SVGIG (reference sequence).

V gene TRBV27 combines with J gene TRBJ2-6; 7 positions agree with TRBD1. The germline V gene encodes CDR1 MNHEY and CDR2 SMNVEV (reference sequence). The CDR3 covers 17 residues. The V segment lost 6 bases and the J segment 0 bases; nucleotides outside the gene matches: 8. In DNA, the CDR3 is TGTGCCAGCAGCCAGGACAGGATCCTCTCTGGGGCCAACGTCCTGACTTTC. This encodes CASSQDRILSGANVLTF.

The chain has TRBV6-5 and TRBJ2-7, with 9 bases aligning to TRBD1. The CDR3 spans 16 residues. Germline assignment: CDR1 MNHEY and CDR2 SVGAGI. V lost 0 bases to trimming and J lost 6 bases; unmatched junction nucleotides: 9. The CDR3 bases are TGTGCCAGCAGTTACTCTCTACAGGGGGCTATCTTCGAGCAGTACTTC. This encodes CASSYSLQGAIFEQYF.

This clone was seen only a few times. The V gene is TRBV19, the J gene TRBJ2-5; no clear D. CDR1 is LNHDA, CDR2 SQIVND, per germline (reference sequence). The V end lost 4 bases, the J end lost 7 bases, and 10 bases lay between the germline ends. The CDR3 covers 12 residues. The CDR3 DNA is TGTGCCAGTAGTACCACAGCAGCGACCCAGTACTTC. As protein: CASSTTAATQYF.

This clone was seen a handful of times. The chain uses TRBV3-1 (or the pseudogene TRBV3-2) and TRBJ1-5; 9 nucleotides line up with TRBD1. CDR1 and CDR2 (germline): LGHDT, YNNKEL (reference sequence). There are 16 residues in the CDR3. With 0 bases clipped from V and 7 bases from J, the junction kept 7 bases outside the gene matches. This CDR3 reads CASSQDGQGSGQPQHF. The CDR3 bases are TGTGCCAGCAGCCAAGATGGACAGGGGTCAGGACAGCCCCAGCATTTT.

The chain couples TRBV11-3 to TRBJ1-5, with D tentatively TRBD1 (5 bases). The CDR3 covers 12 residues. V lost 9 bases to trimming and J lost 5 bases, with 11 bases between them. Germline loops: CDR1 SGHNT, CDR2 YENEEA. CDR3 sequence reads: CARWGRHQPQHF. DNA of the CDR3: TGTGCCAGATGGGGCAGACATCAGCCCCAGCATTTT. The variable domain in full, completed from reference TRBV11-3 and TRBJ1-5, reads EAGVVQSPRYKIIEKKQPVAFWCNPISGHNTLYWYLQNLGQGPELLIRYENEEAVDDSQLPKDRFSAERLKGVDSTLKIQPAELGDSAVYLCARWGRHQPQHFGDGTRLSIL.

This clone was recorded a few times. The V and J genes are TRBV7-9 and TRBJ1-6, with a possible D match to TRBD1 (5 bases). The V and J ends lost 3 bases and 9 bases respectively, with 15 bases between them. The CDR3 sequence is 15 residues long. Per the germline V gene, CDR1 is SEHNR and CDR2 is FQNEAQ (reference sequence). For the CDR3, the DNA is TGTGCCAGCAGCTTCATCAGGGATCTTATTTCACCCCTCCACTTT. It codes for CASSFIRDLISPLHF.

J is TRBJ2-7 and V is TRBV27; a weak D match, TRBD2 (7 bases). V gave up 2 bases and J gave up 4 bases, with 18 bases separating them. The CDR3 runs 16 residues. Germline V gene data show CDR1 as MNHEY and CDR2 as SMNVEV (reference sequence). The CDR3: CASSLGGGLVRYEQYF. CDR3 coding DNA: TGTGCCAGCAGTTTAGGCGGGGGCCTTGTGCGTTACGAGCAGTACTTC.

CDR3 DNA: TGTGCCAGCAGCCCGCGATTTTCCCAGGGTGAGCAGTTCTTC. It is translated as CASSPRFSQGEQFF. The V gene is TRBV11-3, the J gene TRBJ2-1, with a possible D match to TRBD1 (5 bases). Germline CDR1 reads SGHNT; CDR2 reads YENEEA. The CDR3 contains 14 residues. V lost 5 bases to trimming and J lost 9 bases, with 17 bases between them.

The rearrangement links TRBV3-1 (or the pseudogene TRBV3-2) to TRBJ2-1; D unclear. The CDR3 has 11 amino acids. Per the germline V gene, CDR1 is LGHDT and CDR2 is YNNKEL (reference sequence). V lost 1 base and J 9 bases, leaving 4 bases between the germline ends. DNA for the CDR3: TGTGCCAGCAGCCAAGTCGGTGAGCAGTTCTTC. Encoded protein: CASSQVGEQFF.

The genes are TRBV3-1 (or the pseudogene TRBV3-2) and TRBJ2-4; D is unresolved. CDR3 length: 14 amino acids. V was clipped by 4 bases and J by 8 bases, with 15 bases between them. Germline assignment: CDR1 LGHDT and CDR2 YNNKEL (reference sequence). CDR3 sequence (DNA): TGTGCCAGCAGCCCCACGTCCAAGCGAGACATTCAGTACTTC. Amino acid sequence: CASSPTSKRDIQYF.

In this sample, this clone turned up once. The chain recombines TRBV2 with TRBJ1-4; TRBD1 matches 7 bases. J was trimmed by 4 bases and V by 5 bases; bases with no gene match: 7. Germline CDR1 SNHLY, CDR2 FYNNEI. This CDR3 spans 15 amino acids. The CDR3 loop reads CASSLGTVNNEKLFF. CDR3 nucleotides: TGTGCCAGCAGTCTCGGGACAGTTAATAATGAAAAACTGTTTTTT.

The gene calls are TRBV7-2 and TRBJ2-7; D is ambiguous. Germline CDR1 SGHTA, CDR2 FQGNSA. CDR3 length: 14 amino acids. The V end was cut by 5 bases, the J end by 2 bases, with 13 bases between. CDR3 region: CASSTQDQAYEQYF. The CDR3 coding sequence is TGTGCCAGCAGCACACAAGATCAGGCCTACGAGCAGTACTTC. Together with reference TRBV7-2 and TRBJ2-7, the CDR3 gives the full variable domain: GAGVSQSPSNKVTEKGKDVELRCDPISGHTALYWYRQSLGQGLEFLIYFQGNSAPDKSGLPSDRFSAERTGGSVSTLTIQRTQQEDSAVYLCASSTQDQAYEQYFGPGTRLTVT.

CDR3 protein: CASSPRQGFSYNSPLHF. The DNA for the CDR3 is TGTGCCAGCAGCCCAAGACAGGGTTTCTCCTATAATTCACCCCTCCACTTT. This chain joins TRBV7-2 and TRBJ1-6, with 7 bases matching TRBD1. After removal of 5 bases from V and 0 bases from J, the junction contained 7 bases not matched to a gene. The CDR3 extends over 17 amino acids. The germline V gene has CDR1 SGHTA and CDR2 FQGNSA.

The chain joins TRBV5-6 to TRBJ2-3; 15 bases are a match to TRBD2. CDR3 length: 18 residues. V lost 4 bases and J lost 1; bases outside the gene matches: 7. Germline-derived CDR1 and CDR2 are SGHDT and YYEEEE. The CDR3 DNA reads TGTGCCAGCAGCGAGGGACTAGCGGGAGGATCGGGCACAGATACGCAGTATTTT. The encoded protein is CASSEGLAGGSGTDTQYF. Looking up the rest from reference TRBV5-6 and TRBJ2-3 gives the full variable domain: DAGVTQSPTHLIKTRGQQVTLRCSPKSGHDTVSWYQQALGQGPQFIFQYYEEEERQRGNFPDRFSGHQFPNYSSELNVNALLLGDSALYLCASSEGLAGGSGTDTQYFGPGTRLTVL.

There are a few counts of this clone. This chain uses TRBV5-4 with TRBJ2-2; 8 bases match TRBD2. V lost 1 base and J lost 6; bases outside the gene matches: 5. This CDR3 contains 15 residues. From germline, CDR1 is SGHNT and CDR2 YYREEE (reference sequence). The CDR3 bases are TGTGCCAGCAGCTTGCAGCGGGAGATAGCCGGGGAGCTGTTTTTT. Protein: CASSLQREIAGELFF.